Below are 12 T cell receptor beta chains sequenced from a single sample in a study of blood T cell repertoires in COVID-19. Clones were read by immunoSEQ multiplex PCR, and TCRdb kept only the in-frame ones, dropping some. This sample has 140,000 to 150,000 clones; roughly 80% occur once, and the top ten carry 3% to 4.5%. Input material: peripheral blood. The receptors derive from a man aged 70-80 years who had recovered from COVID-19.

The chain uses TRBV7-2 and TRBJ2-1; 10 bases fit TRBD2. Per germline, CDR1 SGHTA and CDR2 FQGNSA. V was clipped by 5 bases and J by 2 bases; unmatched bases: 6. The CDR3 contains 16 residues. DNA for the CDR3: TGTGCCAGCAGCCTCCGACTAGCGGGCCCCTACAATGAGCAGTTCTTC. It codes for CASSLRLAGPYNEQFF.

The CDR3: CASSLVGTSGRARETQYF. The CDR3 DNA sequence: TGCGCCAGCAGCTTGGTCGGGACTAGCGGGAGGGCCCGGGAGACCCAGTACTTC. The rearrangement joins TRBV5-1 to TRBJ2-5, with TRBD2 identical over 16 bases. With V trimmed by 0 bases and J by 5 bases, 7 bases remained unmatched. The germline gives CDR1 SGHRS, CDR2 YFSETQ. The CDR3 has 18 amino acids.

The V gene is TRBV5-1, the J gene TRBJ1-1; maybe TRBD1 (6 bases). Deletions cut 0 bases from V and 4 bases from J, with 13 bases between. CDR1 SGHRS and CDR2 YFSETQ come from the germline V gene. The CDR3 totals 15 residues. CDR3 loop: CASSLASGDSTEAFF. As DNA, the CDR3 is TGCGCCAGCAGCTTGGCCTCAGGGGATAGCACTGAAGCTTTCTTT.

The V gene is TRBV6-5, the J gene TRBJ2-7; no definite D call. This CDR3 spans 15 amino acids. Germline V CDR1 and CDR2: MNHEY, SVGAGI. The V gene lost 3 bases and the J gene lost 3 bases, with 15 bases spanning the gap. This chain's CDR3 is CASSYGLGFVYEQYF. CDR3 sequence (DNA): TGTGCCAGCAGTTATGGGCTGGGTTTTGTCTACGAGCAGTACTTC.

The chain employs TRBV5-6 and TRBJ1-3; the match to TRBD1 covers 7 bases. Germline CDR1 reads SGHDT; CDR2 reads YYEEEE. Unmatched junction bases numbered 7, after V lost 4 bases and J lost 0 bases. CDR3 length: 16 residues. The CDR3: CASSPRQGGSGNTIYF. Here the CDR3 DNA reads TGTGCCAGCAGCCCGAGACAGGGAGGCTCTGGAAACACCATATATTTT.

The J gene is TRBJ2-1, the V gene TRBV5-6; TRBD2 might be the D (5 bases). Germline CDR1 reads SGHDT; CDR2 reads YYEEEE. V was pared by 4 bases and J by 0 bases, with 14 bases between. The CDR3 loop spans 16 amino acids. The CDR3 region has the DNA TGTGCCAGCAGCCTGGGGAGTAGTTTCTCCTACAATGAGCAGTTCTTC. Translation: CASSLGSSFSYNEQFF.

The chain is built from TRBV19 and TRBJ2-7, with 7 bases aligning to TRBD2. Germline assignment: CDR1 LNHDA and CDR2 SQIVND (reference sequence). The CDR3 extends over 15 amino acids. The ends lost 2 bases at V and 3 bases at J; junction bases unmatched: 7. The CDR3 sequence is CASSISGVSRYEQYF. CDR3 DNA: TGTGCCAGTAGTATAAGCGGGGTCTCACGCTACGAGCAGTACTTC.

The chain links TRBV10-3 to TRBJ2-7, with TRBD1 identical over 7 bases. With 8 bases clipped from V and 6 bases from J, the junction kept 16 bases outside the gene matches. The CDR3 runs 15 residues. The germline gives CDR1 ENHRY, CDR2 SYGVKD. Here the CDR3 reads CAIASQGEITGEQYF. CDR3 DNA sequence: TGTGCCATCGCAAGTCAGGGGGAAATTACGGGCGAGCAGTACTTC.

J is TRBJ2-1 and V is TRBV5-6; 8 bases are a match to TRBD2. The J segment lost 4 bases and the V segment lost 0 bases, leaving 6 bases of the junction unmatched. This CDR3 contains 16 residues. Per the germline V gene, CDR1 is SGHDT and CDR2 is YYEEEE. The CDR3 DNA follows: TGTGCCAGCAGCTTGGACGGGAGGGCCCCTTACAATGAGCAGTTCTTC. It specifies CASSLDGRAPYNEQFF.

This clone was counted a few times. V is TRBV19 and J is TRBJ2-3; a possible D gene is TRBD2 (6 bases). The ends were cut back, 6 bases at V and 4 bases at J, with 23 bases in the middle. The germline V gene has CDR1 LNHDA and CDR2 SQIVND (reference sequence). The CDR3 extends over 17 amino acids. CDR3 in amino acids: CASSGAGRSIRADTQYF. The CDR3 DNA is TGTGCCAGTAGCGGTGCGGGACGCTCCATCCGGGCAGATACGCAGTATTTT.

CDR3 in amino acids: CASSLQGANNQPQHF. The CDR3 coding sequence is TGTGCCAGCAGCTTGCAGGGGGCGAACAATCAGCCCCAGCATTTT. J is TRBJ1-5 and V is TRBV5-4; 8 positions match TRBD1. V lost 1 base to trimming and J lost 3 bases; unmatched junction nucleotides: 3. The germline V gene encodes CDR1 SGHNT and CDR2 YYREEE (reference sequence). CDR3 size: 15 residues.

The V gene is TRBV6-2 or TRBV6-3, the J gene TRBJ2-1; D gene uncertain. This CDR3 comprises 15 residues. The germline gives CDR1 MNHEY, CDR2 SVGEGT. V was cut by 2 bases and J by 7 bases, with 15 bases left in between. The CDR3 here is CASSYPGISRNEQFF. CDR3 DNA: TGTGCCAGCAGTTACCCGGGTATCTCTAGGAATGAGCAGTTCTTC.